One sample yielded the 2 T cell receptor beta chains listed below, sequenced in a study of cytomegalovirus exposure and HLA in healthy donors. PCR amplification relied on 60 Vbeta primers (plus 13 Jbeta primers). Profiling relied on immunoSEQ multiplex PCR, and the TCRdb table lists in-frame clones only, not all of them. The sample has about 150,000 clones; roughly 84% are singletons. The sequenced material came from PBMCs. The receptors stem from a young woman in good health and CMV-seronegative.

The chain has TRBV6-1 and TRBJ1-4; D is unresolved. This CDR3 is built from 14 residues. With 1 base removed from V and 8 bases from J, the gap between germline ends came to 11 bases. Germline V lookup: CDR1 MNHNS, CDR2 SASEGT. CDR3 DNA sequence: TGTGCCAGCAGTGAAGGATACCCCCAGGAAAAACTGTTTTTT. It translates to CASSEGYPQEKLFF.

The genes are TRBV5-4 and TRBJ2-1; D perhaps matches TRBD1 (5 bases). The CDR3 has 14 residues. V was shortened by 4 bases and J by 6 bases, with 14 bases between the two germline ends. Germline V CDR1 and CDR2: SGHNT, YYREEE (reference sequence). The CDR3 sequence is CASSPRDSGNEQFF. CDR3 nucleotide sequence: TGTGCCAGCAGCCCCCGAGACAGTGGCAATGAGCAGTTCTTC. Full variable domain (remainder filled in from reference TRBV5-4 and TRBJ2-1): ETGVTQSPTHLIKTRGQQVTLRCSSQSGHNTVSWYQQALGQGPQFIFQYYREEENGRGNFPPRFSGLQFPNYSSELNVNALELDDSALYLCASSPRDSGNEQFFGPGTRLTVL.